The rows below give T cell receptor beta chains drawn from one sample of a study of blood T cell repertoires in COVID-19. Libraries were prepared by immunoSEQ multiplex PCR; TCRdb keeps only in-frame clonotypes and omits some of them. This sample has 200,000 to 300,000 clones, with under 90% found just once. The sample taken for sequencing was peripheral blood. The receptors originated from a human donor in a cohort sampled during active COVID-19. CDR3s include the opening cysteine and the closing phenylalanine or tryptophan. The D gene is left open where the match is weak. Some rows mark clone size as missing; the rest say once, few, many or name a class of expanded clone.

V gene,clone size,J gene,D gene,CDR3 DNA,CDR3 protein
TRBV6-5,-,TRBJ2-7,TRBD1,TGTGCCAGCAGTTACTCCGGGACAGGGCGGAACGAGCAGTACTTC,CASSYSGTGRNEQYF
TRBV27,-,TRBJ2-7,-,TGTGCCAGCAGCCCGAGGAGGGGACCCCCCTACGAGCAGTACTTC,CASSPRRGPPYEQYF
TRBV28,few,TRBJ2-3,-,TGTGCCAGCAACTTCCCCGATCAGTATTTT,CASNFPDQYF
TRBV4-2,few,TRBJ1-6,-,TGTGCCAGCAGCCAAGACTGGCTCTCCTATAATTCACCCCTCCACTTT,CASSQDWLSYNSPLHF
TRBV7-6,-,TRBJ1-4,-,TGTGCCAGCAGCTACGATTCCAGGTCGGGATTTAATGAAAAACTGTTTTTT,CASSYDSRSGFNEKLFF
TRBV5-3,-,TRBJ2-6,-,TGTGCCAGAAGCCACCGGCACAGTCGACCCATCTCTGGGGCCAACGTCCTGACTTTC,CARSHRHSRPISGANVLTF
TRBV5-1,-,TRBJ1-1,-,TGCGCCAGCAGCTTCTCGGACACCCCGGGCACTGAAGCTTTCTTT,CASSFSDTPGTEAFF
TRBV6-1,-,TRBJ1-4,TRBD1,TGTGCCAGCAGTGATGGGACAGGGGGTAGGGAAAAACTGTTTTTT,CASSDGTGGREKLFF
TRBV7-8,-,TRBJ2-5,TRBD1,TGTGCCAGCAGTCCAACAGGGGGACGGGAGACCCAGTACTTC,CASSPTGGRETQYF
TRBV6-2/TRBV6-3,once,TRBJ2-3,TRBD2,TGTGCCAGCAGTTACACTAGCGGGAAATGGACAGATACGCAGTATTTT,CASSYTSGKWTDTQYF
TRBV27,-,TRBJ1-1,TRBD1,TGTGCCAGCAGTTCACCCGCTACAGGGGAAACTGAAGCTTTCTTT,CASSSPATGETEAFF
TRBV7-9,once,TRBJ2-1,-,TGTGCCAGCAGCCCCATTAGCGGAGCCCCCCACAATGAGCAGTTCTTC,CASSPISGAPHNEQFF
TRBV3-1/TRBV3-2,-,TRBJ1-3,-,TGTGCCAGCAGCCAAGTATTGCTGAGTGGAAACACCATATATTTT,CASSQVLLSGNTIYF
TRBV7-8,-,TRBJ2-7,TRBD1,TGTGCCAGCAGCTGGAGACAGGGGATCAACTACGAGCAGTACTTC,CASSWRQGINYEQYF
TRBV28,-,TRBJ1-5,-,TGTGCCAGCAGTACAAGGGGGGGACTCCTTCAAAGTCAGCCCCAGCATTTT,CASSTRGGLLQSQPQHF
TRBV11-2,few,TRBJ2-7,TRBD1,TGTGCCAGCAGCTTAGGCCGGGACAGTGCCAACTCCTACGAGCAGTACTTC,CASSLGRDSANSYEQYF
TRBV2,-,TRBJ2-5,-,TGTGCCAGAGCCGAGGCGCTAGCGGAGACCCAGTACTTC,CARAEALAETQYF
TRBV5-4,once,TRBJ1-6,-,TGTGCCAGCAGACAGAACAGAGATAATTCACCCCTCCACTTT,CASRQNRDNSPLHF
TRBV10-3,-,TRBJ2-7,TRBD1,TGTGCCATCAGACTACCGGGACAGGTTCACGAGCAGTACTTC,CAIRLPGQVHEQYF
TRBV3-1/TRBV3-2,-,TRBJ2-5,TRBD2,TGTGCCAGCAGCCAAGAGAGCCGCGGGGGTGCTCCCCAGTACTTC,CASSQESRGGAPQYF
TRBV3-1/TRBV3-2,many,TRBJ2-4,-,TGTGCCAGTAGAGGGGGGGGCGCGACCAAAAACATTCAGTACTTC,CASRGGGATKNIQYF
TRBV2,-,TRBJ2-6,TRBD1,TGTGCCAGCAGGGAGGGACAGGGGAGCTCTGGGGCCAACGTCCTGACTTTC,CASREGQGSSGANVLTF
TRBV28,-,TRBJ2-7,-,TGTGCCAGCAGTTTACGAGGGACTCTGGGAGGATTC,CASSLRGTLGGF
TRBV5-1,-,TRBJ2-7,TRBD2,TGCGCCAGCAGCCCTTCGTCGGGGGGAGTAAGAGCTAACTACGAGCAGTACTTC,CASSPSSGGVRANYEQYF
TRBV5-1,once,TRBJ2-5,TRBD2,TGCGCCAGCAGCTTGTGGGCTAGCGGGGTTACTACACAAGAGACCCAGTACTTC,CASSLWASGVTTQETQYF
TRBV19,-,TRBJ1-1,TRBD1,TGTGCCAGTAGTGTAAACGGGACAGTTACTAGATGGTACACTGAAGCTTTCTTT,CASSVNGTVTRWYTEAFF
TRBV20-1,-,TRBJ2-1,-,TGCAGTGCTAGAGCTTACAATGAGCAGTTCTTC,CSARAYNEQFF
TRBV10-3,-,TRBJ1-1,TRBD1,TGTGCCATCAGCCCACAGGGGATAGGGGCTTTCTTT,CAISPQGIGAFF
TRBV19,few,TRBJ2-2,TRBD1,TGTGCCAGTAGTAGAGGACAGGGCTCGAACACCGGGGAGCTGTTTTTT,CASSRGQGSNTGELFF
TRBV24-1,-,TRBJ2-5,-,TGTGCCACCAGTGATTCGGCCAGGAACCAAGAGACCCAGTACTTC,CATSDSARNQETQYF
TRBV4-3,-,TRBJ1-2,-,TGCGCCAGCAGCCAAGATTGGTCAGGACTCTATGGCTACACCTTC,CASSQDWSGLYGYTF
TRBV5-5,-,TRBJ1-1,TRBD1,TGTGCCAGCAGCCAGCGCACAGGGGATTGGCGCACTGAAGCTTTCTTT,CASSQRTGDWRTEAFF
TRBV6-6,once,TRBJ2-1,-,TGTGCCAGCAGTTACTCAGGGCTCGGGAGCCATGAGCAGTTCTTC,CASSYSGLGSHEQFF
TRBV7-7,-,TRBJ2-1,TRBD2,TGTGCTAGCAGCTTAGCGGGTACTAGCGGGGGGTACAATGAGCAGTTCTTC,CASSLAGTSGGYNEQFF
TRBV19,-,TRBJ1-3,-,TGTGCCAGTAGTGAGAATCCCGGAAACACCATATATTTT,CASSENPGNTIYF
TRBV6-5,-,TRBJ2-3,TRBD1,TGTGCCAGCAGAGGACAGGGGGCTCGCACAGATACGCAGTATTTT,CASRGQGARTDTQYF
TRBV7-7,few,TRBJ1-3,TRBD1,TGTGCTAGCAGCCTCCGCCGGGACAGGGGCCACACCATATATTTT,CASSLRRDRGHTIYF
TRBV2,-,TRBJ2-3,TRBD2,TGTGCCAGCAGAGGACTAGCAGATACGCAGTATTTT,CASRGLADTQYF
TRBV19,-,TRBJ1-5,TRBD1,TGTGCCACCCGGGACAGCCTAGACAATCAGCCCCAGCATTTT,CATRDSLDNQPQHF
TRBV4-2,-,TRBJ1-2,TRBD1,TGTGCCAGCAGCCAAGATTTTGCAGGGGGGAACTATGGCTACACCTTC,CASSQDFAGGNYGYTF
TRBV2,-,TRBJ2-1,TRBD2,TGTGCCAGCAGCGAAACTAGCGGGAGGGGGTACAATGAGCAGTTCTTC,CASSETSGRGYNEQFF
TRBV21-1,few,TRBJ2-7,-,TGTGCCAGCAGCAAAGCGACGTCAGGGTGCTCCTACGAGCAGTACTTC,CASSKATSGCSYEQYF
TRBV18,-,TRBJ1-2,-,TGTGCCAGCTCACAGGGCTGGGGGACCGCCGGGGGTGGCTACACCTTC,CASSQGWGTAGGGYTF
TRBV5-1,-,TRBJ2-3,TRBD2,TGCGCCAGCAGCTTGTTTGGGACTACCACAGATACGCAGTATTTT,CASSLFGTTTDTQYF
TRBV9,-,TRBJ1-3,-,TGTGCCAGCAGCCACTCGGAAATAGCCTCTGGAAACACCATATATTTT,CASSHSEIASGNTIYF
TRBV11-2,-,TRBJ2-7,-,TGTGCCAGCAGCTTATCGGGGGGCGGGAGTTTATACGAGCAGTACTTC,CASSLSGGGSLYEQYF